Listed below are T cell receptor beta chains from one sample, sequenced in a study of CD8 T cells in ankylosing spondylitis. From the 5' RACE reads, TCRdb called clonotypes with MiXCR, one entry per CDR3 protein. The repertoire has fewer than 550,000 distinct CDR3 sequences, approximately 5.3% of them found once; the top ten carry under 4.5%. Material: blood, either unsorted or a sorted T cell fraction (not recorded which). The receptors come from a male donor with ankylosing spondylitis. Both conserved end residues are part of each CDR3. Fields, in order: CDR3 protein, CDR3 DNA, CDR3 length, V gene, clone size, D gene, J gene. The D gene is left open where the match is weak. Size is omitted from some rows. Given values are once, few, many or a class for expanded clones.

CDR3 protein: CSVEGDSSYEQYF; CDR3 DNA: TGCAGCGTTGAAGGGGACAGCTCCTACGAGCAGTACTTC; CDR3 length: 13; V gene: TRBV29-1; clone size: many; D gene: TRBD1; J gene: TRBJ2-7
CDR3 protein: CASSEIQGYEQYF; CDR3 DNA: TGCGCCAGCAGCGAGATACAGGGCTACGAGCAGTACTTC; CDR3 length: 13; V gene: TRBV5-1; clone size: many; D gene: NA; J gene: TRBJ2-7
CDR3 protein: CASSDRTGISSDTIYF; CDR3 DNA: TGTGCCAGCAGCGACAGGACAGGGATTTCGTCGGACACCATATATTTT; CDR3 length: 16; V gene: TRBV9; clone size: many; D gene: TRBD1; J gene: TRBJ1-3
CDR3 protein: CASRVSRDIYEQYF; CDR3 DNA: TGTGCCAGCAGAGTGAGCCGGGACATCTACGAGCAGTACTTC; CDR3 length: 14; V gene: TRBV7-2; clone size: many; D gene: NA; J gene: TRBJ2-7
CDR3 protein: CASSLLRTLEGYTF; CDR3 DNA: TGTGCCAGCAGCTTATTGCGCACTTTGGAGGGCTACACCTTC; CDR3 length: 14; V gene: TRBV7-8; clone size: many; D gene: NA; J gene: TRBJ1-2
CDR3 protein: CSALGGGRSTDTQYF; CDR3 DNA: TGCAGTGCTCTGGGCGGGGGGCGGAGCACAGATACGCAGTATTTT; CDR3 length: 15; V gene: TRBV20-1; clone size: many; D gene: TRBD2; J gene: TRBJ2-3
CDR3 protein: CATTAGGYTF; CDR3 DNA: TGTGCCACAACAGCGGGGGGCTACACCTTC; CDR3 length: 10; V gene: TRBV6-1; clone size: many; D gene: NA; J gene: TRBJ1-2
CDR3 protein: CASSLWPLLSDRGNTEAFF; CDR3 DNA: TGTGCCAGCAGCTTATGGCCACTACTGTCCGACAGAGGGAACACTGAAGCTTTCTTT; CDR3 length: 19; V gene: TRBV7-2; clone size: NA; D gene: NA; J gene: TRBJ1-1
CDR3 protein: CASSAHRGLGDTQYF; CDR3 DNA: TGTGCCAGCAGCGCCCACAGGGGTTTAGGAGATACGCAGTATTTT; CDR3 length: 15; V gene: TRBV7-2; clone size: few; D gene: TRBD1; J gene: TRBJ2-3
CDR3 protein: CASSLARGSGASLRNGQRTDTQYF; CDR3 DNA: TGTGCCAGCAGTTTAGCCCGGGGTTCGGGGGCTAGCCTTCGAAACGGCCAAAGAACAGATACGCAGTATTTT; CDR3 length: 24; V gene: TRBV12-3/TRBV12-4; clone size: few; D gene: NA; J gene: TRBJ2-3
CDR3 protein: CASSEQGTKYSPLHF; CDR3 DNA: TGTGCCAGCAGTGAACAGGGGACTAAGTATTCACCCCTCCACTTT; CDR3 length: 15; V gene: TRBV25-1; clone size: many; D gene: NA; J gene: TRBJ1-6
CDR3 protein: CASSPRTYLETQYF; CDR3 DNA: TGTGCCAGCAGCCCGCGGACCTATCTGGAGACCCAGTACTTC; CDR3 length: 14; V gene: TRBV7-9; clone size: many; D gene: NA; J gene: TRBJ2-5
CDR3 protein: CSARDRPSTDTQYF; CDR3 DNA: TGCAGTGCCCGGGACAGACCTAGCACAGATACGCAGTATTTT; CDR3 length: 14; V gene: TRBV20-1; clone size: many; D gene: TRBD1; J gene: TRBJ2-3
CDR3 protein: CSARGRRDSYNEQFF; CDR3 DNA: TGCAGTGCTAGAGGAAGGCGGGACTCCTACAATGAGCAGTTCTTC; CDR3 length: 15; V gene: TRBV20-1; clone size: many; D gene: NA; J gene: TRBJ2-1
CDR3 protein: CASSQRDRGGELFF; CDR3 DNA: TGTGCCAGCAGCCAGAGGGACAGGGGCGGGGAGCTGTTTTTT; CDR3 length: 14; V gene: TRBV4-2; clone size: many; D gene: TRBD1; J gene: TRBJ2-2
CDR3 protein: CSVGRYSSTDTQYF; CDR3 DNA: TGCAGCGTTGGGAGGTATTCTAGCACAGATACGCAGTATTTT; CDR3 length: 14; V gene: TRBV29-1; clone size: many; D gene: NA; J gene: TRBJ2-3
CDR3 protein: CAISLTSGRTYNEQFF; CDR3 DNA: TGTGCCATCAGCCTGACTAGCGGGAGAACCTACAATGAGCAGTTCTTC; CDR3 length: 16; V gene: TRBV10-3; clone size: many; D gene: TRBD2; J gene: TRBJ2-1
CDR3 protein: CASSPGTDWGTQYF; CDR3 DNA: TGTGCCAGCAGTCCGGGGACAGACTGGGGGACCCAGTACTTC; CDR3 length: 14; V gene: TRBV12-3/TRBV12-4; clone size: many; D gene: TRBD1; J gene: TRBJ2-5
CDR3 protein: CASSPQHGLQFF; CDR3 DNA: TGTGCCAGCAGTCCACAGCACGGGCTGCAGTTCTTC; CDR3 length: 12; V gene: TRBV6-6; clone size: NA; D gene: NA; J gene: TRBJ2-1
CDR3 protein: CASSEALGRNTEAFF; CDR3 DNA: TGTGCCAGCAGTGAAGCGCTGGGACGGAACACTGAAGCTTTCTTT; CDR3 length: 15; V gene: TRBV2; clone size: many; D gene: NA; J gene: TRBJ1-1
CDR3 protein: CSARLAGGGGEQFF; CDR3 DNA: TGCAGTGCTCGACTAGCGGGAGGTGGTGGTGAGCAGTTCTTC; CDR3 length: 14; V gene: TRBV20-1; clone size: many; D gene: TRBD2; J gene: TRBJ2-1
CDR3 protein: CASSSGTSVSTDTQYF; CDR3 DNA: TGCGCCAGCAGCTCCGGGACTAGCGTAAGCACAGATACGCAGTATTTT; CDR3 length: 16; V gene: TRBV5-1; clone size: NA; D gene: TRBD2; J gene: TRBJ2-3
CDR3 protein: CASRGARLAGVETQYF; CDR3 DNA: TGTGCCAGCAGAGGGGCCCGACTAGCGGGAGTGGAGACCCAGTACTTC; CDR3 length: 16; V gene: TRBV7-2; clone size: many; D gene: TRBD2; J gene: TRBJ2-5
CDR3 protein: CASSLGRQSKAFF; CDR3 DNA: TGTGCCAGCAGTTTGGGGCGGCAATCTAAAGCTTTCTTT; CDR3 length: 13; V gene: TRBV28; clone size: many; D gene: NA; J gene: TRBJ1-1
CDR3 protein: CASGLPSRVEQFF; CDR3 DNA: TGCGCCAGCGGCTTGCCTAGCCGGGTTGAGCAGTTCTTC; CDR3 length: 13; V gene: TRBV5-1; clone size: many; D gene: NA; J gene: TRBJ2-1
CDR3 protein: CASSAGDRSRNTEAFF; CDR3 DNA: TGTGCCAGCAGCGCGGGGGACAGGTCACGGAACACTGAAGCTTTCTTT; CDR3 length: 16; V gene: TRBV9; clone size: many; D gene: TRBD1; J gene: TRBJ1-1
CDR3 protein: CASSLSTWTGEGTDTQYF; CDR3 DNA: TGTGCCAGCAGTTTATCGACATGGACAGGGGAGGGGACAGATACGCAGTATTTT; CDR3 length: 18; V gene: TRBV27; clone size: NA; D gene: TRBD1; J gene: TRBJ2-3
CDR3 protein: CSVGGNQPQHF; CDR3 DNA: TGCAGCGTTGGGGGGAATCAGCCCCAGCATTTT; CDR3 length: 11; V gene: TRBV29-1; clone size: many; D gene: NA; J gene: TRBJ1-5
CDR3 protein: CSFEGLKNIQYF; CDR3 DNA: TGCAGCTTTGAGGGTTTGAAAAACATTCAGTACTTC; CDR3 length: 12; V gene: TRBV29-1; clone size: many; D gene: NA; J gene: TRBJ2-4
CDR3 protein: CASSFTGVALHF; CDR3 DNA: TGTGCCAGCAGTTTCACAGGGGTCGCCCTCCACTTT; CDR3 length: 12; V gene: TRBV27; clone size: many; D gene: TRBD1; J gene: TRBJ1-6
CDR3 protein: CASKQRETRDTGELFF; CDR3 DNA: TGCGCCAGCAAGCAGCGGGAGACCCGAGACACCGGGGAGCTGTTTTTT; CDR3 length: 16; V gene: TRBV5-1; clone size: many; D gene: TRBD2; J gene: TRBJ2-2
CDR3 protein: CASSLDRGETQYF; CDR3 DNA: TGTGCCAGCAGCTTAGACAGGGGAGAGACCCAGTACTTC; CDR3 length: 13; V gene: TRBV7-8; clone size: many; D gene: TRBD1; J gene: TRBJ2-5
CDR3 protein: CASSLVDIPQAKNIQYF; CDR3 DNA: TGTGCCAGCAGCTTAGTAGACATTCCCCAAGCCAAAAACATTCAGTACTTC; CDR3 length: 17; V gene: TRBV7-9; clone size: few; D gene: NA; J gene: TRBJ2-4
CDR3 protein: CASSLAREIENIQYF; CDR3 DNA: TGCGCCAGCAGCTTGGCCAGGGAGATAGAAAACATTCAGTACTTC; CDR3 length: 15; V gene: TRBV5-1; clone size: NA; D gene: NA; J gene: TRBJ2-4
CDR3 protein: CARSQGDTQYF; CDR3 DNA: TGTGCCAGAAGTCAGGGAGATACGCAGTATTTT; CDR3 length: 11; V gene: TRBV6-5; clone size: NA; D gene: NA; J gene: TRBJ2-3
CDR3 protein: CAIRDGSMNTEAFF; CDR3 DNA: TGTGCCATCAGGGACGGTTCAATGAACACTGAAGCTTTCTTT; CDR3 length: 14; V gene: TRBV10-3; clone size: many; D gene: NA; J gene: TRBJ1-1
CDR3 protein: CSAVWSSGGNEQYF; CDR3 DNA: TGCAGTGCCGTTTGGTCTAGCGGGGGGAACGAGCAGTACTTC; CDR3 length: 14; V gene: TRBV20-1; clone size: many; D gene: TRBD2; J gene: TRBJ2-7
CDR3 protein: CASSVGAGNRDEQYF; CDR3 DNA: TGTGCCAGCAGCGTAGGGGCAGGGAACAGGGACGAGCAGTACTTC; CDR3 length: 15; V gene: TRBV9; clone size: many; D gene: NA; J gene: TRBJ2-7
CDR3 protein: CASSFVQGAGEQYF; CDR3 DNA: TGTGCCAGCAGCTTCGTACAGGGGGCGGGAGAGCAGTACTTC; CDR3 length: 14; V gene: TRBV7-2; clone size: few; D gene: TRBD1; J gene: TRBJ2-7
CDR3 protein: CASTRGGGSSYNEQFF; CDR3 DNA: TGTGCCAGCACCCGAGGTGGGGGGAGCTCCTACAATGAGCAGTTCTTC; CDR3 length: 16; V gene: TRBV12-3/TRBV12-4; clone size: many; D gene: NA; J gene: TRBJ2-1
CDR3 protein: CASSLLASGRVYNEQFF; CDR3 DNA: TGCGCCAGCAGCCTACTTGCTAGCGGGAGGGTCTACAATGAGCAGTTCTTC; CDR3 length: 17; V gene: TRBV5-1; clone size: many; D gene: TRBD2; J gene: TRBJ2-1
CDR3 protein: CASSNRQGRTEAFF; CDR3 DNA: TGTGCCAGCAGCAACCGACAGGGGAGGACTGAAGCTTTCTTT; CDR3 length: 14; V gene: TRBV7-3; clone size: many; D gene: TRBD1; J gene: TRBJ1-1
CDR3 protein: CASSLGYRDSNQPQHF; CDR3 DNA: TGTGCCAGCAGTTTGGGATACCGGGATAGCAATCAGCCCCAGCATTTT; CDR3 length: 16; V gene: TRBV12-3/TRBV12-4; clone size: many; D gene: NA; J gene: TRBJ1-5
CDR3 protein: CASSLTPSGETEAFF; CDR3 DNA: TGCGCCAGCAGCTTGACTCCCTCCGGGGAAACTGAAGCTTTCTTT; CDR3 length: 15; V gene: TRBV5-1; clone size: many; D gene: NA; J gene: TRBJ1-1
CDR3 protein: CAIGPGRNTEAFF; CDR3 DNA: TGTGCCATCGGCCCTGGCAGGAACACTGAAGCTTTCTTT; CDR3 length: 13; V gene: TRBV5-8; clone size: NA; D gene: NA; J gene: TRBJ1-1
CDR3 protein: CASSLLDRTEEAFF; CDR3 DNA: TGTGCCAGCAGCCTCTTGGACAGGACAGAGGAAGCTTTCTTT; CDR3 length: 14; V gene: TRBV3-1; clone size: NA; D gene: TRBD1; J gene: TRBJ1-1
CDR3 protein: CASSLRGAAMNTEAFF; CDR3 DNA: TGCGCCAGCAGCTTGCGGGGGGCGGCTATGAACACTGAAGCTTTCTTT; CDR3 length: 16; V gene: TRBV5-1; clone size: few; D gene: NA; J gene: TRBJ1-1
CDR3 protein: CATGTSGRASNNEQFF; CDR3 DNA: TGTGCCACCGGGACTAGCGGGAGGGCCTCGAACAATGAGCAGTTCTTC; CDR3 length: 16; V gene: TRBV10-3; clone size: many; D gene: TRBD2; J gene: TRBJ2-1
CDR3 protein: CASSLAHRGAEAFF; CDR3 DNA: TGTGCCAGCAGCTTAGCCCACAGGGGAGCTGAAGCTTTCTTT; CDR3 length: 14; V gene: TRBV7-9; clone size: many; D gene: TRBD1; J gene: TRBJ1-1
CDR3 protein: CRKHIRAGDAVATNEKLFF; CDR3 DNA: TGCAGGAAACATATCAGGGCAGGGGATGCAGTCGCCACTAATGAAAAACTGTTTTTT; CDR3 length: 19; V gene: TRBV20-1; clone size: few; D gene: NA; J gene: TRBJ1-4
CDR3 protein: CASSTHGSAGLRYEQYF; CDR3 DNA: TGTGCCAGCAGTACCCATGGTAGTGCGGGCCTGAGATACGAGCAGTACTTC; CDR3 length: 17; V gene: TRBV6-1; clone size: many; D gene: NA; J gene: TRBJ2-7
CDR3 protein: CSARGFRGGYTF; CDR3 DNA: TGCAGTGCTAGGGGATTCAGGGGTGGCTACACCTTC; CDR3 length: 12; V gene: TRBV20-1; clone size: few; D gene: NA; J gene: TRBJ1-2